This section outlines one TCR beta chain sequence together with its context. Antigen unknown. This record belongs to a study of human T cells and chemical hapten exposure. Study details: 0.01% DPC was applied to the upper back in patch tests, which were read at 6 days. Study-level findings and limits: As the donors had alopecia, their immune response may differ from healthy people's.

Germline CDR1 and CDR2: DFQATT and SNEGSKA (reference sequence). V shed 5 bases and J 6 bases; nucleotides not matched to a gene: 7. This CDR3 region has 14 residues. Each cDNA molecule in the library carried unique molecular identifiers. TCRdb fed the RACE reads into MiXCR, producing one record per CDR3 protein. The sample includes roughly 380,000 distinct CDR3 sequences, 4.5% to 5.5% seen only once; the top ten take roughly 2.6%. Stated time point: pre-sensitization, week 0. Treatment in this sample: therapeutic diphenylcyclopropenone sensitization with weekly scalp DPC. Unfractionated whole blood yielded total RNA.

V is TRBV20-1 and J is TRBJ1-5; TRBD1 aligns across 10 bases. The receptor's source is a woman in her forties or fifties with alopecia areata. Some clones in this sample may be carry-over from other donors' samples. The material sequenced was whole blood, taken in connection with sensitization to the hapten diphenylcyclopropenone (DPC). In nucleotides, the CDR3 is TGCAGTGCTCCCCAGGACAGGGGGAGTCAGCCCCAGCATTTT. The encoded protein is CSAPQDRGSQPQHF.